This T cell receptor (beta chain) was identified during a study of T cells after yellow fever vaccination. TCRdb analysed the 5' RACE reads with MiXCR anew, one entry per CDR3 protein. The sample holds 300,000 to 400,000 distinct CDR3 sequences, roughly 8% seen once. General study points: One caveat is that FACS-sorted repertoires could contain abundant clonotypes contaminating from the bulk population. Most clones from primary vaccination resurfaced after the booster (around 97% CD4, over 75% CD8).

This clonotype has more than one count but fewer than ten. The target antigen is unknown. The CDR3 runs to 14 residues. V lost 0 bases and J 6 bases, leaving 10 bases between the germline ends. CDR1 is SGHNT, CDR2 YYREEE, per germline (reference sequence). The sequence derives from a young man who received the YFV17D yellow fever vaccine. The sample consisted of PBMCs, taken roughly 45 days after the first yellow fever vaccination. V and J are TRBV5-4 and TRBJ2-1; the D is unclear. The CDR3 loop reads CASSLEIVGNEQFF. The CDR3 nucleotides are TGTGCCAGCAGCTTGGAAATAGTAGGCAATGAGCAGTTCTTC. Using reference TRBV5-4 and TRBJ2-1 for the parts outside the CDR3, the full variable domain is ETGVTQSPTHLIKTRGQQVTLRCSSQSGHNTVSWYQQALGQGPQFIFQYYREEENGRGNFPPRFSGLQFPNYSSELNVNALELDDSALYLCASSLEIVGNEQFFGPGTRLTVL.